This T cell receptor beta chain is from a study of identical twins. Study results and limitations: Abundant beta clonotypes from cord blood bore fewer insertions; memory repertoires lacked this pattern. Excess sharing by twins proved weaker in beta out-of-frame sequences.

Concerning this clonotype: Its matching antigen is unknown.

Template switching added a universal primer site; cDNA carried unique molecular identifiers. TCRdb redid the calling of the 5' RACE reads with MiXCR, one entry per CDR3 protein. The sample records about 1.7 million distinct CDR3 sequences, roughly a third being singletons. The CDR3 has 14 amino acids. V lost 3 bases and J lost 6; bases outside the gene matches: 6. Germline CDR1 and CDR2: DFQATT and SNEGSKA (reference sequence). The chain carries TRBV20-1 and TRBJ2-2; 8 bases match TRBD2. The sequence was obtained from a newborn girl in good health. The sample comprised cord blood. The CDR3 sequence: CSARGTRVAGELFF. The CDR3 nucleotides read TGCAGTGCTAGGGGGACTAGGGTGGCCGGGGAGCTGTTTTTT.